These 27 T cell receptor beta chains originate from one sample sequenced in a study of sequential checkpoint blockade in melanoma. The protocol was immunoSEQ multiplex PCR, while the TCRdb copy is restricted to in-frame clones and leaves out a portion. Of about 12,000 clones detected, about 56% appear once; the ten largest clones hold roughly 23%. Described treatment: randomized to nivolumab then ipilimumab (arm A) or the reverse (arm B). Specimen: CD8+ T cells sorted from blood (inferred from file names), collected from a patient given nivolumab and ipilimumab in sequence. Receptor source: a human donor with melanoma.

The V and J genes are TRBV5-6 and TRBJ1-1; no definite D call. Trimming removed 2 bases from V and 4 bases from J, with 6 bases in between. The CDR3 runs to 12 residues. Germline V gene lookup returns CDR1 SGHDT and CDR2 YYEEEE. The DNA of the CDR3 is TGTGCCAGCAGCTTTGGCGGCACTGAAGCTTTCTTT. Translating it yields CASSFGGTEAFF.

This chain joins TRBV15 and TRBJ1-2, with D uncertain. The V and J ends lost 0 bases and 0 bases respectively, with 8 bases between them. The CDR3 has 15 amino acids. CDR1 and CDR2 (germline): LNHNV, YYDKDF (reference sequence). CDR3 sequence: CATSRDRTANYGYTF. DNA of the CDR3: TGTGCCACCAGCAGAGATCGCACGGCTAACTATGGCTACACCTTC. Looking up the rest from reference TRBV15 and TRBJ1-2 gives the full variable domain: DAMVIQNPRYQVTQFGKPVTLSCSQTLNHNVMYWYQQKSSQAPKLLFHYYDKDFNNEADTPDNFQSRRPNTSFCFLDIRSPGLGDTAMYLCATSRDRTANYGYTFGSGTRLTVV.

The chain employs TRBV6-6 and TRBJ2-7; D ambiguous. There are 10 residues in the CDR3. V was clipped by 6 bases and J by 4 bases, with 4 bases between them. CDR1 MNHNY and CDR2 SVGAGI come from the germline V gene (reference sequence). Here the CDR3 DNA reads TGTGCCAGCAGCAATTACGAGCAGTACTTC. It specifies CASSNYEQYF.

This clone was counted between two and nine times. The genes are TRBV10-1 and TRBJ2-1, with 12 bases identical to TRBD2. The germline CDR1 and CDR2 sequences are WNHNN and SYGVQD (reference sequence). The junction had 10 bases not matched to a gene; V was cut back by 10 bases and J by 0 bases. The CDR3 runs to 17 residues. As DNA, the CDR3 is TGCGCCAACCTGGGACTAGCGGGTGGGAGCTCCTACAATGAGCAGTTCTTC. It specifies CANLGLAGGSSYNEQFF.

The V and J genes are TRBV7-2 and TRBJ2-5; D possibly corresponds to TRBD1 (5 bases). Germline V CDR1 and CDR2: SGHTA, FQGNSA. This CDR3 is 14 amino acids long. The germline V and J ends were trimmed by 3 bases and 10 bases, with 18 bases remaining between them. The CDR3 region has the DNA TGTGCCAGCAGCTTTATGGCCGACAGCCTGCTCCAGTACTTC. This translates into CASSFMADSLLQYF.

A single count supports this clone. This chain connects TRBV7-8 to TRBJ2-1; D is unclear. Per the germline V gene, CDR1 is SGHVS and CDR2 is FQNEAQ. V was pared by 1 base and J by 0 bases, with 10 bases between. This CDR3 is 16 amino acids long. The CDR3 reads CASSLESMSSYNEQFF. The CDR3 DNA reads TGTGCCAGCAGCTTAGAAAGCATGAGCTCCTACAATGAGCAGTTCTTC.

The chain employs TRBV7-3 and TRBJ2-2; 8 positions agree with TRBD2. The CDR3 runs 17 residues. J lost 3 bases, V lost 3 bases, and 9 bases had no gene match. Germline V gene data show CDR1 as SGHTA and CDR2 as FQGTGA. CDR3 amino acids: CASSFSGAGPHTGELFF. The CDR3 DNA reads TGTGCCAGCAGCTTTAGCGGGGCCGGCCCCCACACCGGGGAGCTGTTTTTT.

By share, this clone ranks as medium-sized. V gene TRBV6-5 combines with J gene TRBJ2-7; 7 nucleotides agree with TRBD2. The J segment lost 1 base and the V segment lost 4 bases, leaving 4 bases of the junction unmatched. The CDR3 has 14 residues. CDR1 and CDR2 from the germline V gene are MNHEY and SVGAGI. The CDR3 DNA is TGTGCCAGCAGTTGGGACGGGGGGTCCTACGAGCAGTACTTC. This encodes CASSWDGGSYEQYF.

This clone was seen only once. The V and J genes are TRBV27 and TRBJ2-1; tentative D call: TRBD1 (5 bases). With 4 bases removed from V and 3 bases from J, the gap between germline ends came to 7 bases. This CDR3 has 13 amino acids. The germline gives CDR1 MNHEY, CDR2 SMNVEV (reference sequence). The CDR3 nucleotides are TGTGCCAGCAGTTCGACAGTCTACAATGAGCAGTTCTTC. Its protein is CASSSTVYNEQFF.

The chain is built from TRBV6-1 and TRBJ1-2, with 8 bases identical to TRBD1. The length of the CDR3 is 14 residues. Per the germline V gene, CDR1 is MNHNS and CDR2 is SASEGT. The trim removed 6 bases at V and 2 bases at J, leaving 5 bases unmatched. CDR3: CASRDRDVNYGYTF. As DNA, the CDR3 is TGTGCCAGCAGGGACAGGGACGTAAACTATGGCTACACCTTC.

The rearrangement joins TRBV5-1 to TRBJ2-5; the match to TRBD1 covers 7 bases. Losses at the gene ends were 2 bases for V and 2 bases for J; bases not matched to a gene: 6. CDR3 length: 15 amino acids. Germline CDR1 is SGHRS and CDR2 is YFSETQ. CDR3 sequence: CASSFAGTEQETQYF. CDR3 sequence (DNA): TGCGCCAGCAGCTTTGCCGGGACAGAGCAAGAGACCCAGTACTTC.

The gene calls are TRBV11-3 and TRBJ2-7, with D perhaps matching TRBD1 (6 bases). V lost 4 bases to trimming and J lost 2 bases, with 9 bases between them. The length of the CDR3 is 13 residues. Germline lookup yields CDR1 SGHNT and CDR2 YENEEA. CDR3 amino acids: CASSSGQTYEQYF. The CDR3 DNA follows: TGTGCCAGCAGCTCCGGACAGACCTACGAGCAGTACTTC. The full variable domain, rest sourced from reference TRBV11-3 and TRBJ2-7, is EAGVVQSPRYKIIEKKQPVAFWCNPISGHNTLYWYLQNLGQGPELLIRYENEEAVDDSQLPKDRFSAERLKGVDSTLKIQPAELGDSAVYLCASSSGQTYEQYFGPGTRLTVT.

This CDR3 is CASSLAPRGETQYF. The DNA for the CDR3 is TGTGCCAGCAGCTTAGCCCCAAGAGGAGAGACCCAGTACTTC. The chain combines TRBV7-2 with TRBJ2-5; D ambiguous. This CDR3 comprises 14 residues. V was cut by 0 bases and J by 4 bases, with 9 bases left in between. The germline gives CDR1 SGHTA, CDR2 FQGNSA.

This chain connects TRBV10-3 to TRBJ1-2; TRBD1 matches 11 bases. Germline lookup yields CDR1 ENHRY and CDR2 SYGVKD. This CDR3 contains 15 residues. V shed 5 bases and J 4 bases; nucleotides not matched to a gene: 6. CDR3 loop: CAISLTGQGGYGYTF. The CDR3 DNA is TGTGCCATCAGTTTAACGGGACAGGGGGGCTATGGCTACACCTTC.

J is TRBJ2-7 and V is TRBV9; TRBD1 is a possible D gene (5 bases). The CDR3 is 12 residues long. The germline CDR1 and CDR2 sequences are SGDLS and YYNGEE. V lost 4 bases, J lost 4 bases, and 9 bases lay in between. The CDR3 here is CASSSREYEQYF. In DNA form, the CDR3 reads TGTGCCAGCAGCTCCAGGGAATACGAGCAGTACTTC.

The V gene is TRBV10-3, the J gene TRBJ2-2; D gene unclear. Trimming took off 6 bases at V and 2 bases at J, with 10 bases between the two ends. CDR3 length: 14 residues. Germline assignment: CDR1 ENHRY and CDR2 SYGVKD. Here the CDR3 reads CAIRPAVNTGELFF. CDR3 nucleotides: TGTGCCATCAGACCCGCGGTAAACACCGGGGAGCTGTTTTTT.

This clone was counted a few times. The chain carries TRBV6-5 and TRBJ2-2; perhaps TRBD1 as D (5 bases). Germline-derived CDR1 and CDR2 are MNHEY and SVGAGI. The CDR3 consists of 13 residues. V lost 5 bases, J lost 3 bases, and 7 bases lay in between. The CDR3 spells CASSPGHTGELFF. CDR3 DNA: TGTGCCAGCAGTCCAGGGCACACCGGGGAGCTGTTTTTT.

This sequence joins TRBV7-2 and TRBJ2-3; weak D call: TRBD2 (7 bases). Germline V gene data show CDR1 as SGHTA and CDR2 as FQGNSA. CDR3 length: 16 residues. The V end lost 3 bases, the J end lost 6 bases, and 19 bases lay between the germline ends. CDR3 sequence (DNA): TGTGCCAGCAGCTTCTATGGAGGGGGGGCAGGGGATACGCAGTATTTT. Amino acid sequence: CASSFYGGGAGDTQYF.

CDR3: CASSSSGYSLTETQYF. CDR3 coding DNA: TGTGCCAGCAGTTCCTCCGGATATAGCCTAACAGAGACCCAGTACTTC. V usage is TRBV28 and J usage is TRBJ2-5, with unresolved D. Germline CDR1 reads MDHEN; CDR2 reads SYDVKM. The V and J ends lost 4 bases and 4 bases respectively, with 19 bases between them. The CDR3 covers 16 residues.

This chain links TRBV5-5 with TRBJ2-7; D remains ambiguous. The CDR3 spans 14 residues. V was clipped by 0 bases and J by 0 bases, with 7 bases between them. Germline V gives CDR1 SGHKS, CDR2 YYEKEE (reference sequence). CDR3 sequence: CASSLGHSSYEQYF. CDR3 coding DNA: TGTGCCAGCAGCTTGGGACACAGCTCCTACGAGCAGTACTTC.

This sequence joins TRBV27 and TRBJ2-2; D might be TRBD1 (5 bases). Germline V gives CDR1 MNHEY, CDR2 SMNVEV (reference sequence). V was pared by 2 bases and J by 6 bases, with 7 bases between. The CDR3 contains 13 residues. DNA for the CDR3: TGTGCCAGCAGTTTAAAAGGGGCCGGGGAGCTGTTTTTT. This translates into CASSLKGAGELFF.

The chain combines TRBV10-3 with TRBJ1-1; 7 positions match TRBD1. CDR1 is ENHRY and CDR2 is SYGVKD in the germline V gene. The CDR3 sequence is 13 residues long. J was trimmed by 7 bases and V by 6 bases; bases with no gene match: 8. The CDR3 region has the DNA TGTGCCATCAGGGCAGGGGGTGAGGGTGAAGCTTTCTTT. Translating it yields CAIRAGGEGEAFF.

The gene calls are TRBV9 and TRBJ2-2; TRBD2 matches at 7 bases. Losses at the gene ends were 4 bases for V and 6 bases for J; bases not matched to a gene: 9. This CDR3 region has 15 residues. Germline CDR1 is SGDLS and CDR2 is YYNGEE. The DNA of the CDR3 is TGTGCCAGCAGCAACCGACTAGCTGTAGCCGGGGAGCTGTTTTTT. It translates to CASSNRLAVAGELFF. The full variable domain, with the rest looked up from reference TRBV9 and TRBJ2-2, is DSGVTQTPKHLITATGQRVTLRCSPRSGDLSVYWYQQSLDQGLQFLIQYYNGEERAKGNILERFSAQQFPDLHSELNLSSLELGDSALYFCASSNRLAVAGELFFGEGSRLTVL.

The CDR3 here is CASSYSGVANQPQHF. CDR3 sequence (DNA): TGTGCCAGCAGTTACTCGGGAGTCGCCAATCAGCCCCAGCATTTT. The chain has TRBV6-5 and TRBJ1-5; no definite D call. Per the germline V gene, CDR1 is MNHEY and CDR2 is SVGAGI. Between the trimmed V and J ends, which lost 0 bases and 3 bases, there was a span of 9 bases. The CDR3 spans 15 residues.

V gene TRBV10-3 combines with J gene TRBJ2-7, with 11 bases aligning to TRBD1. Germline V lookup: CDR1 ENHRY, CDR2 SYGVKD. The CDR3 runs 13 residues. V lost 10 bases and J lost 5; bases outside the gene matches: 7. In DNA, the CDR3 is TGTGCCACTCGGGACAGGGGGATTGACGAGCAGTACTTC. Residues: CATRDRGIDEQYF.

A remark on this clone: A far larger clone is off by one base, so a read error is likely. The chain recombines TRBV6-5 with TRBJ2-7, with D perhaps matching TRBD2 (6 bases). Per the germline V gene, CDR1 is MNHEY and CDR2 is SVGAGI. There are 15 residues in the CDR3. CDR3 residues: CASSYSGGTTYGQYF. The CDR3 nucleotides read TGTGCCAGCAGTTACTCTGGGGGGACGACCTACGGGCAGTACTTC.

This chain links TRBV19 with TRBJ2-5; 7 positions match TRBD1. Judging by the DNA end, TRBJ2-7 fits better; the J call may be wrong. Germline loops: CDR1 LNHDA, CDR2 SQIVND (reference sequence). This CDR3 is built from 15 residues. The CDR3 reads CASIKTQGKSYEQYF. The CDR3 nucleotides read TGTGCCAGTATCAAAACACAGGGGAAATCCTACGAGCAGTACTTC.